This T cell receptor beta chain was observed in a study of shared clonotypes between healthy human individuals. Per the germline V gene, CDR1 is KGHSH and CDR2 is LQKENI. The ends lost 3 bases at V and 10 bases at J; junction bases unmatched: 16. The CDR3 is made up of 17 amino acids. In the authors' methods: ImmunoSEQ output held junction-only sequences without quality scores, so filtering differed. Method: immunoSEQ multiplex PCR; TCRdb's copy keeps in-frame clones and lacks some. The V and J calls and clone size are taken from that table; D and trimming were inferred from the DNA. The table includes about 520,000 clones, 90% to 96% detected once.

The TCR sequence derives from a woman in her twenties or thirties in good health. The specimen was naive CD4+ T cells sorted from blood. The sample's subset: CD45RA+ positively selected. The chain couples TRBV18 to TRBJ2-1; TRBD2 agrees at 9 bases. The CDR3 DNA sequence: TGTGCCAGCTCACCTAGTAATGCGGGAGGGCCTCGCCGAGAGCAGTTCTTC. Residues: CASSPSNAGGPRREQFF.